The 16 T cell receptor beta chains below were found in one sample sequenced in a study of blood T cell repertoires in COVID-19. TCRdb's copy holds only in-frame clones and misses some; the assay was immunoSEQ multiplex PCR. The table lists about 160,000 clones, about 80% of them singletons. Sequenced input: peripheral blood. These receptors all come from a man in his sixties with acute or convalescent COVID-19.

The V and J genes are TRBV5-5 and TRBJ1-6; no clear D gene. V gave up 3 bases and J gave up 5 bases, with 12 bases separating them. This CDR3 comprises 15 residues. CDR1 is SGHKS, CDR2 YYEKEE, per germline (reference sequence). In DNA, the CDR3 is TGTGCCAGCAGCTCCCGCGGCTCTGATAATTCACCCCTCCACTTT. It encodes CASSSRGSDNSPLHF.

The gene calls are TRBV3-1 (or the pseudogene TRBV3-2) and TRBJ1-2, with D possibly being TRBD1 (5 bases). Germline loops: CDR1 LGHDT, CDR2 YNNKEL (reference sequence). The CDR3 is made up of 16 amino acids. Trimming took off 1 base at V and 4 bases at J, with 16 bases between the two ends. This chain's CDR3 is CASSQGIRGLSYGYTF. CDR3 coding DNA: TGTGCCAGCAGCCAAGGTATAAGGGGTCTAAGCTATGGCTACACCTTC.

V is TRBV4-3 and J is TRBJ1-2; 9 bases are shared with TRBD1. Trimming took 0 bases from V and 4 from J; bases not matched to a gene: 9. Germline CDR1 is LGHNA and CDR2 is YSLEER. The CDR3 has 17 residues. The CDR3 region is CASSQDLTGGLLYGYTF. The CDR3 region has the DNA TGCGCCAGCAGCCAAGATTTGACAGGGGGACTCCTCTATGGCTACACCTTC.

V usage is TRBV11-3 and J usage is TRBJ2-7; 7 bases are shared with TRBD1. CDR3 length: 12 residues. The V gene end was trimmed by 1 base and the J gene end by 6 bases; junction bases not matched to a gene: 0. In germline, CDR1 is SGHNT, CDR2 YENEEA. CDR3 nucleotides: TGTGCCAGCAGCTTAGGGGACAGCGAGCAGTACTTC. It encodes CASSLGDSEQYF.

J is TRBJ2-7 and V is TRBV29-1; 8 positions agree with TRBD1. The CDR3 spans 12 residues. V gave up 4 bases and J gave up 4 bases; unmatched junction bases: 3. The germline CDR1 and CDR2 sequences are SQVTM and ANQGSEA. CDR3 amino acids: CSVGTGGYEQYF. As DNA, the CDR3 is TGCAGCGTTGGAACAGGGGGGTACGAGCAGTACTTC.

This clone was counted a few times. The V call is TRBV5-1, the J call TRBJ2-7; perhaps TRBD1 as D (5 bases). Germline V gene lookup returns CDR1 SGHRS and CDR2 YFSETQ. Between the trimmed V and J ends, which lost 0 bases and 5 bases, there was a span of 15 bases. This CDR3 has 15 amino acids. The CDR3 region is CASSLVGRVSDEQYF. The CDR3 bases are TGCGCCAGCAGCTTGGTAGGCAGGGTGTCGGACGAGCAGTACTTC.

The rearrangement links TRBV11-3 to TRBJ2-5, with D maybe TRBD1 (6 bases). With 5 bases removed from V and 3 bases from J, the gap between germline ends came to 10 bases. There are 13 residues in the CDR3. Germline V gene data show CDR1 as SGHNT and CDR2 as YENEEA. CDR3: CASSGQTEETQYF. DNA of the CDR3: TGTGCCAGCAGCGGACAGACCGAAGAGACCCAGTACTTC.

This clone was recorded a few times. The rearrangement uses TRBV30 and TRBJ2-3, with 14 bases that match TRBD2. Unmatched junction bases numbered 1, after V lost 3 bases and J lost 5 bases. The germline CDR1 and CDR2 sequences are GTSNPN and SVGIG (reference sequence). This CDR3 is built from 14 residues. As DNA, the CDR3 is TGTGCCTGGAGCGGGACTAGCGGGGGAGATACGCAGTATTTT. This codes for CAWSGTSGGDTQYF.

The chain uses TRBV7-2 and TRBJ2-5; D gene unclear. This CDR3 is built from 14 residues. V lost 5 bases and J 2 bases, leaving 12 bases between the germline ends. The germline gives CDR1 SGHTA, CDR2 FQGNSA. The CDR3 loop is CASSHRNLQETQYF. Written as DNA, the CDR3 is TGTGCCAGCAGCCACCGTAACTTACAAGAGACCCAGTACTTC.

This clone has only one observation. V gene TRBV6-5 combines with J gene TRBJ1-1; TRBD1 aligns across 7 bases. With V trimmed by 6 bases and J by 5 bases, 6 bases remained unmatched. The germline CDR1 and CDR2 sequences are MNHEY and SVGAGI. This CDR3 region has 13 residues. The CDR3 DNA is TGTGCCAGCAGGTCTAACAGGGGTACTGAAGCTTTCTTT. Amino acids: CASRSNRGTEAFF.

This sequence joins TRBV28 and TRBJ1-1, with 7 bases matching TRBD1. The V segment lost 7 bases and the J segment 1 base; nucleotides outside the gene matches: 6. This CDR3 is 14 amino acids long. Germline assignment: CDR1 MDHEN and CDR2 SYDVKM. In nucleotides, the CDR3 is TGTGCCAGCAAACGAGGGGACAGGAACACTGAAGCTTTCTTT. Translation: CASKRGDRNTEAFF.

The chain employs TRBV5-1 and TRBJ2-7, with 10 bases that match TRBD1. CDR1 SGHRS and CDR2 YFSETQ come from the germline V gene. With V trimmed by 4 bases and J by 7 bases, 5 bases remained unmatched. The CDR3 has 13 residues. In nucleotides, the CDR3 is TGCGCCAGCAGCAGGGGACAGGGGCAAGAGCAGTACTTC. It encodes CASSRGQGQEQYF.

This rearrangement joins TRBV12-3 or TRBV12-4 to TRBJ2-7; TRBD1 is a possible D gene (6 bases). The CDR3 has 12 amino acids. V lost 5 bases and J lost 3, with 8 bases in between. CDR3 sequence: CASSNRVYEQYF. The CDR3 DNA follows: TGTGCCAGCAGTAACAGGGTCTACGAGCAGTACTTC.

The chain joins TRBV5-1 to TRBJ2-1; possible D gene TRBD2, 5 bases. CDR1 is SGHRS and CDR2 is YFSETQ in the germline V gene. CDR3 length equals 14 residues. Trimming removed 3 bases at V and 8 bases at J, with 15 bases between. The CDR3 bases are TGCGCCAGCAGCTCAACGGGCCAGAGGGATGAGCAGTTCTTC. Translating it yields CASSSTGQRDEQFF.

This chain connects TRBV7-2 to TRBJ2-2; 10 positions agree with TRBD1. The CDR3 is 17 residues long. Germline V lookup: CDR1 SGHTA, CDR2 FQGNSA. V shed 4 bases and J 1 base; nucleotides not matched to a gene: 6. The CDR3 loop is CASSSRGTGVNTGELFF. The DNA for the CDR3 is TGTGCCAGCAGCTCGCGTGGGACAGGGGTGAACACCGGGGAGCTGTTTTTT.

V gene TRBV6-6 combines with J gene TRBJ1-4; TRBD1 matches 10 bases. The trim removed 5 bases at V and 0 bases at J, leaving 0 bases unmatched. The CDR3 sequence is 15 residues long. Germline CDR1 MNHNY, CDR2 SVGAGI (reference sequence). CDR3 nucleotides: TGTGCCAGCAGTGGACAGGGGGCAACTAATGAAAAACTGTTTTTT. Translating it yields CASSGQGATNEKLFF.